The 26 T cell receptor beta chains below come from one sample, sequenced in a study of cytomegalovirus exposure and HLA in healthy donors. The primer mix had 60 Vbeta and 13 Jbeta primers. Some clones are missing from TCRdb's copy, which holds only in-frame ones; the method was immunoSEQ multiplex PCR. The repertoire holds 100,000 to 140,000 clones, with over 70% as singletons. Sequenced: PBMCs. The receptors shown here come from a man aged 30-40 years in good health and CMV-seronegative.

The V gene is TRBV6-4, the J gene TRBJ2-6; unclear D gene. The V end lost 5 bases, the J end lost 4 bases, and 12 bases lay between the germline ends. This CDR3 comprises 15 residues. CDR1 is MRHNA, CDR2 SNTAGT, per germline. The CDR3 region has the DNA TGTGCCAGCAGTACTGACATATCGGGGGCCAACGTCCTGACTTTC. Translated: CASSTDISGANVLTF.

CDR3 sequence reads: CASTPYHMNTEAFF. In DNA form, the CDR3 reads TGTGCCAGTACCCCGTACCACATGAACACTGAAGCTTTCTTT. The gene calls are TRBV19 and TRBJ1-1, with D hard to call. The germline V gene encodes CDR1 LNHDA and CDR2 SQIVND (reference sequence). V shed 7 bases and J shed 0 bases, with 12 bases lying between them. The CDR3 is made up of 14 amino acids.

V and J are TRBV29-1 and TRBJ1-2; possible D gene TRBD1, 6 bases. Per the germline V gene, CDR1 is SQVTM and CDR2 is ANQGSEA. The germline V and J ends were trimmed by 1 base and 2 bases, with 8 bases remaining between them. The CDR3 runs 13 residues. This CDR3 is CSVEVDRNYGYTF. The CDR3 region has the DNA TGCAGCGTTGAAGTGGACAGAAACTATGGCTACACCTTC.

The chain couples TRBV6-5 to TRBJ2-7; 8 nucleotides line up with TRBD1. Losses at the gene ends were 2 bases for V and 0 bases for J; bases not matched to a gene: 3. The CDR3 covers 15 residues. Germline loops: CDR1 MNHEY, CDR2 SVGAGI. The CDR3 DNA reads TGTGCCAGCAGTTACGGGACAGGCAACTCCTACGAGCAGTACTTC. Protein product: CASSYGTGNSYEQYF.

In this sample, this clone turned up a few times. The V and J genes are TRBV4-2 and TRBJ2-2; 7 bases agree with TRBD1. V was clipped by 1 base and J by 3 bases; unmatched bases: 5. Germline V lookup: CDR1 LGHNA, CDR2 YNFKEQ. CDR3 length: 16 amino acids. Here the CDR3 reads CASSQGDRLYTGELFF. CDR3 in DNA: TGTGCCAGCAGCCAAGGGGACAGACTCTACACCGGGGAGCTGTTTTTT.

The J gene is TRBJ2-4, the V gene TRBV5-1; weak D call: TRBD1 (6 bases). The CDR3 extends over 15 amino acids. CDR1 and CDR2 from the germline V gene are SGHRS and YFSETQ. V lost 0 bases and J 1 base, leaving 8 bases between the germline ends. CDR3 region: CASSLGQGAKNIQYF. The CDR3 DNA reads as TGCGCCAGCAGCTTGGGCCAGGGGGCCAAAAACATTCAGTACTTC. Filled out from reference TRBV5-1 and TRBJ2-4, the complete variable domain reads KAGVTQTPRYLIKTRGQQVTLSCSPISGHRSVSWYQQTPGQGLQFLFEYFSETQRNKGNFPGRFSGRQFSNSRSEMNVSTLELGDSALYLCASSLGQGAKNIQYFGAGTRLSVL.

J is TRBJ1-1 and V is TRBV6-5; D is unclear. Looked up from germline, CDR1 is MNHEY and CDR2 is SVGAGI. V was trimmed by 6 bases and J by 0 bases, leaving 11 bases between them. CDR3 length: 14 residues. CDR3 DNA: TGTGCCAGCAGAGACGGGAGGATGAACACTGAAGCTTTCTTT. Amino acid sequence: CASRDGRMNTEAFF.

The chain recombines TRBV6-4 with TRBJ2-4; tentatively, D is TRBD2 (6 bases). The CDR3 consists of 18 residues. CDR1 is MRHNA, CDR2 SNTAGT, per germline. V was shortened by 7 bases and J by 1 base, with 23 bases between the two germline ends. The chain's CDR3 is CASTRNRGGKGAKNIQYF. DNA of the CDR3: TGTGCCAGCACCAGAAATCGTGGAGGGAAGGGGGCCAAAAACATTCAGTACTTC.

The chain has TRBV5-4 and TRBJ2-1, with 8 bases lining up with TRBD1. Germline loops: CDR1 SGHNT, CDR2 YYREEE (reference sequence). The CDR3 is 15 amino acids. The V and J ends lost 0 bases and 4 bases, in that order; junction bases with no gene match: 3. This CDR3 reads CASSLARDRYNEQFF. In DNA form, the CDR3 reads TGTGCCAGCAGCTTGGCCCGGGACAGGTACAATGAGCAGTTCTTC.

The chain carries TRBV4-1 and TRBJ2-7, with TRBD2 matching 13 bases. The CDR3 loop spans 16 amino acids. CDR1 and CDR2 from the germline V gene are MGHRA and YSYEKL. The junction had 8 bases not matched to a gene; V was cut back by 2 bases and J by 7 bases. The CDR3 loop reads CASSQPEGLAGWEQYF. In nucleotides, the CDR3 is TGCGCCAGCAGCCAACCTGAGGGACTAGCGGGGTGGGAGCAGTACTTC.

The chain links TRBV30 to TRBJ1-1; TRBD1 aligns across 12 bases. The CDR3 contains 15 residues. Losses at the gene ends were 5 bases for V and 1 base for J; bases not matched to a gene: 5. Per germline, CDR1 GTSNPN and CDR2 SVGIG (reference sequence). As DNA, the CDR3 is TGTGCCTGGCTAGGGACAGGGGGCCGGAACACTGAAGCTTTCTTT. It translates to CAWLGTGGRNTEAFF.

This chain joins TRBV6-1 and TRBJ2-5; a weak D match, TRBD2 (7 bases). Trimming shortened V by 7 bases and J by 2 bases, and 17 bases separated the two germline ends. Germline lookup yields CDR1 MNHNS and CDR2 SASEGT. CDR3 size: 15 residues. CDR3 sequence reads: CASTQRGGLQETQYF. In DNA form, the CDR3 reads TGTGCCAGCACCCAAAGGGGGGGCCTACAAGAGACCCAGTACTTC.

The chain joins TRBV2 to TRBJ2-1, with D possibly TRBD2 on 6 matching bases. Per the germline V gene, CDR1 is SNHLY and CDR2 is FYNNEI. The V end lost 6 bases, the J end lost 2 bases, and 14 bases lay between the germline ends. The CDR3 covers 15 residues. The CDR3 nucleotides read TGTGCCAGCAGCTCCGCCGGGACTCCCTACAATGAGCAGTTCTTC. Amino acid sequence: CASSSAGTPYNEQFF.

This clone was observed once. This chain joins TRBV30 and TRBJ1-4, with TRBD1 matching over 8 bases. V was clipped by 3 bases and J by 8 bases; unmatched bases: 2. Germline-derived CDR1 and CDR2 are GTSNPN and SVGIG (reference sequence). The CDR3 has 12 amino acids. CDR3 bases: TGTGCCTGGAGGTGGGACAGGGAAAAACTGTTTTTT. Protein sequence: CAWRWDREKLFF.

This chain joins TRBV28 and TRBJ1-2, with D possibly matching TRBD1 (5 bases). The germline V and J ends were trimmed by 5 bases and 4 bases, with 20 bases remaining between them. This CDR3 is 16 amino acids long. The germline gives CDR1 MDHEN, CDR2 SYDVKM. CDR3 residues: CASSEPGQGLSYGYTF. CDR3 nucleotides: TGTGCCAGCAGTGAACCCGGTCAGGGTTTAAGCTATGGCTACACCTTC.

The chain carries TRBV5-6 and TRBJ2-2; D gene ambiguous. CDR1 and CDR2 (germline): SGHDT, YYEEEE. The CDR3 contains 12 residues. V was shortened by 3 bases and J by 8 bases, with 8 bases between the two germline ends. CDR3 protein: CASSSLGGELFF. The CDR3, as DNA: TGTGCCAGCAGCTCTCTCGGGGGGGAGCTGTTTTTT.

V is TRBV10-3 and J is TRBJ2-7; 7 bases map to TRBD1. Unmatched junction bases numbered 10, after V lost 2 bases and J lost 3 bases. This CDR3 spans 16 amino acids. Looked up from germline, CDR1 is ENHRY and CDR2 is SYGVKD. In DNA, the CDR3 is TGTGCCATCAGTGAGATGCAACAGGGGACCGTCTACGAGCAGTACTTC. This codes for CAISEMQQGTVYEQYF.

This clone was seen a single time. The chain is built from TRBV6-5 and TRBJ1-5; the match to TRBD1 covers 7 bases. J lost 3 bases, V lost 4 bases, and 3 bases had no gene match. CDR1 is MNHEY, CDR2 SVGAGI, per germline. The CDR3 sequence is 14 residues long. Here the CDR3 reads CASSSGQNNQPQHF. CDR3 sequence (DNA): TGTGCCAGCAGTTCGGGACAGAACAATCAGCCCCAGCATTTT.

This clone came up a few times. CDR3 bases: TGTGCCAGCAGTGGACAGGGGGCGGCTAATGAAAAACTGTTTTTT. Protein product: CASSGQGAANEKLFF. This sequence joins TRBV6-6 and TRBJ1-4, with 11 bases lining up with TRBD1. Trimming took 5 bases from V and 3 from J; bases not matched to a gene: 2. Per germline, CDR1 MNHNY and CDR2 SVGAGI (reference sequence). The CDR3 has 15 residues.

This chain uses TRBV6-4 with TRBJ1-5; maybe TRBD1 (5 bases). The CDR3 loop spans 14 amino acids. The ends were cut back, 2 bases at V and 7 bases at J, with 12 bases in the middle. The germline gives CDR1 MRHNA, CDR2 SNTAGT. CDR3 in amino acids: CASSDGMGGQPQHF. CDR3 DNA sequence: TGTGCCAGCAGTGACGGTATGGGGGGGCAGCCCCAGCATTTT.

The gene calls are TRBV6-5 and TRBJ2-3; TRBD2 matches at 8 bases. CDR3 length equals 15 residues. Germline V gene sequence: CDR1 MNHEY, CDR2 SVGAGI. V lost 0 bases and J lost 6; bases outside the gene matches: 5. CDR3 residues: CASSYSAGVPDTQYF. CDR3 nucleotide sequence: TGTGCCAGCAGTTACTCAGCGGGGGTTCCCGATACGCAGTATTTT.

The chain combines TRBV9 with TRBJ2-1, with TRBD2 matching over 10 bases. The CDR3 runs 13 residues. Looked up from germline, CDR1 is SGDLS and CDR2 is YYNGEE. J was trimmed by 5 bases and V by 7 bases; bases with no gene match: 3. The CDR3 reads CASGLAVHNEQFF. CDR3 sequence (DNA): TGTGCCAGCGGACTAGCGGTACACAATGAGCAGTTCTTC.

The chain recombines TRBV7-9 with TRBJ2-7, with 8 bases that match TRBD1. The trim removed 5 bases at V and 0 bases at J, leaving 18 bases unmatched. Germline V gene data show CDR1 as SEHNR and CDR2 as FQNEAQ (reference sequence). There are 19 residues in the CDR3. CDR3 in amino acids: CASSGRQDRALSGSYEQYF. CDR3 sequence (DNA): TGTGCCAGCAGCGGGAGGCAGGACAGGGCCCTCTCGGGCTCCTACGAGCAGTACTTC.

This rearrangement joins TRBV28 to TRBJ1-1; D not resolved. CDR1 MDHEN and CDR2 SYDVKM come from the germline V gene. Trimming removed 4 bases at V and 7 bases at J, with 19 bases between. CDR3 length: 15 residues. In DNA form, the CDR3 reads TGTGCCAGCAGTTATTACTCGGGTCGAGCGGGTGAAGCTTTCTTT. Encoded protein: CASSYYSGRAGEAFF.

The J gene is TRBJ1-2, the V gene TRBV7-9; the D gene is possibly TRBD1 (5 bases). Trimming removed 4 bases from V and 8 bases from J, with 32 bases in between. This CDR3 is 19 amino acids long. Germline V gives CDR1 SEHNR, CDR2 FQNEAQ (reference sequence). The CDR3 coding sequence is TGTGCCAGCAGCTACGATTCACGGCAGGGAATGCGAAGCCTTTCCGGCTACACCTTC. Translated: CASSYDSRQGMRSLSGYTF.

This clone is medium-sized within its sample. J is TRBJ2-1 and V is TRBV2, with D perhaps matching TRBD2 (6 bases). V lost 2 bases, J lost 5 bases, and 13 bases lay in between. Germline CDR1 and CDR2: SNHLY and FYNNEI. This CDR3 is 15 amino acids long. The CDR3 DNA sequence: TGTGCCAGCAGTGAACCGGGACTGGTTAACAATGAGCAGTTCTTC. Translated: CASSEPGLVNNEQFF.